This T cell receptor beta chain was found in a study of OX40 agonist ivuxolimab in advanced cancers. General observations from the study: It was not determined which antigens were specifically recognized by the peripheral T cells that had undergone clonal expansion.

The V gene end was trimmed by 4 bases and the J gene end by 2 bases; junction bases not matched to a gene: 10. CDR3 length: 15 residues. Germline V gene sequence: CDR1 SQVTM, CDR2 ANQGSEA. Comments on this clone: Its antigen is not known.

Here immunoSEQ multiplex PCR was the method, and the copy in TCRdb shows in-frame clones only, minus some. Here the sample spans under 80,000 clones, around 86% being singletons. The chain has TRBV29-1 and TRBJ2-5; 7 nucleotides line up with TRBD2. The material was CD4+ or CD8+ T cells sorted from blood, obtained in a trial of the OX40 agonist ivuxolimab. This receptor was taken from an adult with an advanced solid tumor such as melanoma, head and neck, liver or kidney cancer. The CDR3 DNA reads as TGCAGCGTTGCTCGGGGGGACCACGTTCAAGAGACCCAGTACTTC. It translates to CSVARGDHVQETQYF.